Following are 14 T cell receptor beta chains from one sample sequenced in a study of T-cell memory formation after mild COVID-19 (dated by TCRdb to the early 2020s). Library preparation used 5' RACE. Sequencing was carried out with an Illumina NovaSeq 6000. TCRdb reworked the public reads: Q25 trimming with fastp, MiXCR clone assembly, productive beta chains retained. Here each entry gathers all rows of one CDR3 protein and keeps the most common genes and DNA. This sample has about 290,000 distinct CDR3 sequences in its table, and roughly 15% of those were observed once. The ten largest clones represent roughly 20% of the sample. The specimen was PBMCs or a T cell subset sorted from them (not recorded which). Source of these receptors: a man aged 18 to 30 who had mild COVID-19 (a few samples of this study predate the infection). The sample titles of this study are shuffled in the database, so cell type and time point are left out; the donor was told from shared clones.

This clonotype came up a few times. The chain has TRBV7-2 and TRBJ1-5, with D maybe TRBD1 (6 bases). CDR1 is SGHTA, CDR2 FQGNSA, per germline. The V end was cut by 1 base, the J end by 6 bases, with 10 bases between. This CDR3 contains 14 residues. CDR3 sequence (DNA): TGTGCCAGCAGCTTAGGTTTCAGGGGTCAGCCCCAGCATTTT. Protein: CASSLGFRGQPQHF. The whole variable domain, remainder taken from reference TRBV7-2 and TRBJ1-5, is GAGVSQSPSNKVTEKGKDVELRCDPISGHTALYWYRQSLGQGLEFLIYFQGNSAPDKSGLPSDRFSAERTGGSVSTLTIQRTQQEDSAVYLCASSLGFRGQPQHFGDGTRLSIL.

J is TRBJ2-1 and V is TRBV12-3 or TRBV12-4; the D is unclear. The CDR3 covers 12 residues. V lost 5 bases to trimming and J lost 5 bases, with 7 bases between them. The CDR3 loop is CASSATHNEQFF. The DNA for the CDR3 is TGTGCCAGCAGTGCAACCCACAATGAGCAGTTCTTC.

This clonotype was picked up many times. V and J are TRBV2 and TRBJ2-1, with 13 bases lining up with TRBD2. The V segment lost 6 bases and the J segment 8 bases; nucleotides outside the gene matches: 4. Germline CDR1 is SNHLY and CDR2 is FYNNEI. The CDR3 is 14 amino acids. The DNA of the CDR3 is TGTGCCAGCAGGCGGACTAGCGGGGGTTATGAGCAGTTCTTC. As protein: CASRRTSGGYEQFF.

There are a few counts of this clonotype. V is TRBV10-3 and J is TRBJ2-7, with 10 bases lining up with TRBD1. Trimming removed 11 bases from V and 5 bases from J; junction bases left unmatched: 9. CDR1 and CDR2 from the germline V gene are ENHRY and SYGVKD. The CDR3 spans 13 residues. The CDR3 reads CAASGTGDHEQYF. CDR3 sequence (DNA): TGTGCCGCCAGCGGGACAGGGGACCACGAGCAGTACTTC.

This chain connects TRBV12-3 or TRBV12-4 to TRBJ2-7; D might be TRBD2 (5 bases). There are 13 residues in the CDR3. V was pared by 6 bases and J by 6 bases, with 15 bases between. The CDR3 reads CASRRGGYGEQYF. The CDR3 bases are TGTGCCAGCAGACGCGGAGGATACGGCGAGCAGTACTTC.

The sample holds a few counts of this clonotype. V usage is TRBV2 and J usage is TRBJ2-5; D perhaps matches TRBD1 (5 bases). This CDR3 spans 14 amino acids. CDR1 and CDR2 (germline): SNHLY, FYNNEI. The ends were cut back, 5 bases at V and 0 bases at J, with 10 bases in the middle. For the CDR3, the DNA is TGTGCCAGCAGTCAGACAGCGTACCAAGAGACCCAGTACTTC. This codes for CASSQTAYQETQYF. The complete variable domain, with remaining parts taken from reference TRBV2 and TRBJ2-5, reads EPEVTQTPSHQVTQMGQEVILRCVPISNHLYFYWYRQILGQKVEFLVSFYNNEISEKSEIFDDQFSVERPDGSNFTLKIRSTKLEDSAMYFCASSQTAYQETQYFGPGTRLLVL.

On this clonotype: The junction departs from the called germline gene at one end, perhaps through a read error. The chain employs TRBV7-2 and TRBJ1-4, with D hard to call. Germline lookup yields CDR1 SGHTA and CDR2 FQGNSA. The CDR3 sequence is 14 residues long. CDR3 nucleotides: TGTGCAAGCACCCGGGGAGGTGCTAATGAAAAACTGTTTTTT. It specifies CASTRGGANEKLFF. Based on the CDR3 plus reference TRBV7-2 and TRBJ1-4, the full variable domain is GAGVSQSPSNKVTEKGKDVELRCDPISGHTALYWYRQSLGQGLEFLIYFQGNSAPDKSGLPSDRFSAERTGGSVSTLTIQRTQQEDSAVYLCASTRGGANEKLFFGSGTQLSVL.

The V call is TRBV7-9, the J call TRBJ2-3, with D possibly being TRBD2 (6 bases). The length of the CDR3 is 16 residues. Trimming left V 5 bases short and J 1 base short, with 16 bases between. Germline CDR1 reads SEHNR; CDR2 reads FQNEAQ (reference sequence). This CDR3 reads CASSPLGRRGTDTQYF. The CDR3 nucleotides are TGTGCCAGCAGCCCCCTGGGTCGGAGGGGCACAGATACGCAGTATTTT.

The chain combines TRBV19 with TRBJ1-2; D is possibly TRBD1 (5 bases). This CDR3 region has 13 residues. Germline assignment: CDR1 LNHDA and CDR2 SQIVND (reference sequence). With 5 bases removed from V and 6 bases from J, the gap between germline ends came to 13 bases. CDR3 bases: TGTGCCAGTAGTCCCGCAGGGTGGAATGGCTACACCTTC. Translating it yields CASSPAGWNGYTF.

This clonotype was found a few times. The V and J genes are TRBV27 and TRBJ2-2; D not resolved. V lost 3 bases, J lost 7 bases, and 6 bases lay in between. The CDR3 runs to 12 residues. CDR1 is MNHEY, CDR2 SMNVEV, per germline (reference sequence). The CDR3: CASSFHLGELFF. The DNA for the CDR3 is TGTGCCAGCAGTTTTCATCTCGGGGAGCTGTTTTTT.

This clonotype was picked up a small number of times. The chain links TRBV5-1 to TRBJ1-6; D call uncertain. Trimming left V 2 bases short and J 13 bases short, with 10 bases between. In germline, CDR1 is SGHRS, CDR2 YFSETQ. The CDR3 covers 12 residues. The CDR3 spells CASSFVDKPLHF. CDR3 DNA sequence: TGCGCCAGCAGCTTCGTCGACAAGCCCCTCCACTTT.

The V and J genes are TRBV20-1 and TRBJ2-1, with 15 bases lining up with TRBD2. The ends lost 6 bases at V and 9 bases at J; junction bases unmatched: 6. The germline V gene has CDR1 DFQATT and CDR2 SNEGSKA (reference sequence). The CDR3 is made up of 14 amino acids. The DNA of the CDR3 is TGCAGTGCAACGAGGACTAGCGGGGGGGGTGAGCAGTTCTTC. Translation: CSATRTSGGGEQFF.

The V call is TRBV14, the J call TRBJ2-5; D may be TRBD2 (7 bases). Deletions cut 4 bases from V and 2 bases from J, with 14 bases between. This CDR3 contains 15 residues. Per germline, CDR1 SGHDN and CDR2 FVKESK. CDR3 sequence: CASSLLQGGQETQYF. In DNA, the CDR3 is TGTGCCAGCAGCCTATTACAGGGAGGGCAAGAGACCCAGTACTTC.

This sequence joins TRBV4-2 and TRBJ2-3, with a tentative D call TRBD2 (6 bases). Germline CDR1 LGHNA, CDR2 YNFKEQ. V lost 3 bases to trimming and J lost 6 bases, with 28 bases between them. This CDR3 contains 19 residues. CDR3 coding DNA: TGTGCCAGCAGCCAGCGGTATGAGAGGCGGGGACCCACCGTGGATACGCAGTATTTT. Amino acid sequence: CASSQRYERRGPTVDTQYF.